This T cell receptor beta chain was profiled in a study of PD-1 blockade in classical Hodgkin lymphoma. On this clone: Antigen: not known.

Points from the study as a whole: Compared with healthy donors, newly diagnosed patients reportedly showed lower baseline TCR diversity. Complete responders had baseline diversity similar to newly diagnosed patients.

Assay used: immunoSEQ multiplex PCR; TCRdb lists only in-frame clones, some missing. The sample lists approximately 100,000 clones, 92% seen once, with roughly 3% in the top ten. Every patient experienced relapse after autologous stem cell transplantation, and brentuximab vedotin exposure varied. The source is a human donor with classical Hodgkin lymphoma. The material sequenced was peripheral blood mononuclear cells (PBMCs), taken at baseline.

CDR3 in amino acids: CASSPRTGDSYGYTF. CDR3 bases: TGTGCCAGCTCACCTAGGACAGGCGACTCCTATGGCTACACCTTC. V is TRBV18 and J is TRBJ1-2; 7 bases match TRBD1. The CDR3 runs to 15 residues. V trimming: 3 bases; J trimming: 4 bases; junction bases outside the gene matches: 8. Germline values: CDR1 KGHSH, CDR2 LQKENI.